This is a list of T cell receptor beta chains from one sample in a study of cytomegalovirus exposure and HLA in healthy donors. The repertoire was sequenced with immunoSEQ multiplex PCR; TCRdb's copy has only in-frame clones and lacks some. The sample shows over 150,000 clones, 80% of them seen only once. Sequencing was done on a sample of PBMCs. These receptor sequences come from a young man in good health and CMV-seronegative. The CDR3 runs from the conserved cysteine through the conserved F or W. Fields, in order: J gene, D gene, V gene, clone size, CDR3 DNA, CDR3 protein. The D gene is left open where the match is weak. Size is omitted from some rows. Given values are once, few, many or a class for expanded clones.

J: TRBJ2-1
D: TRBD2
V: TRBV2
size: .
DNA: TGTGCCAGCAGTGGGACTAGCGGGAGAGGATCCTACAATGAGCAGTTCTTC
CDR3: CASSGTSGRGSYNEQFF

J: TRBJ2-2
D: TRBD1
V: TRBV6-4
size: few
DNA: TGTGCCAGCAGTGACGGACAGGGGGACACCGGGGAGCTGTTTTTT
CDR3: CASSDGQGDTGELFF

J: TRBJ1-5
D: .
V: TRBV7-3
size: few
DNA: TGTGCCAGCAGCTTTGGATATCGGGAGCCCCAGCATTTT
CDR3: CASSFGYREPQHF

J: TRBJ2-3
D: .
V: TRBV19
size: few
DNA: TGTGCCAGTAGGTCAGGGATGAGCACAGATACGCAGTATTTT
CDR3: CASRSGMSTDTQYF

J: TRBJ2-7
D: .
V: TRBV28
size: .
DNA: TGTGCCAGCAGTGCCACAGGGACCTACGAGCAGTACTTC
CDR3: CASSATGTYEQYF

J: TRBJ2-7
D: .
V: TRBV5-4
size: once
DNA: TGTGCCAGCAGCCTTCAGGGTTACGAGCAGTACTTC
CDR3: CASSLQGYEQYF

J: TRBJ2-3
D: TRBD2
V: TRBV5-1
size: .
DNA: TGCGCCAGCAGCTTGGGTGCGGGGGGGCCAAGCACAGATACGCAGTATTTT
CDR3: CASSLGAGGPSTDTQYF

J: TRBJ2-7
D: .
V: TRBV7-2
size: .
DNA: TGTGCCAGCAGCTTAGCCCCGGGACACCACGAGCAGTACTTC
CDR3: CASSLAPGHHEQYF

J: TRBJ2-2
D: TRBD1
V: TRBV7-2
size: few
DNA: TGTGCCAGCAGCTTTCGGACAGGCACCGGGGAGCTGTTTTTT
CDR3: CASSFRTGTGELFF

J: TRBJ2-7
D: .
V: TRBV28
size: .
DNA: TGTGCCACCCTGGGGGGGACAAGATACGAGCAGTACTTC
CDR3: CATLGGTRYEQYF

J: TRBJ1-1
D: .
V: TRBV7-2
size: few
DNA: TGTGCCAGCAGCTTAAGTCCAGGGGACACTGAAGCTTTCTTT
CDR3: CASSLSPGDTEAFF

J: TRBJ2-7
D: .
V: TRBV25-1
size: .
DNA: TGTGCCAGCAGTGACATCGACAGAGACGAGCAGTACTTC
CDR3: CASSDIDRDEQYF

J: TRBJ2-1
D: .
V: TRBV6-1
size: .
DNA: TGTGCCAGCAGTGCGAACAGGGCGAGCTCCTACAATGAGCAGTTCTTC
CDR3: CASSANRASSYNEQFF

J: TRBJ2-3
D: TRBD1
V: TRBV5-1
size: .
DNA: TGCGCCAGCAGCTTAAGTACAGGGGGGAACACAGATACGCAGTATTTT
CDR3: CASSLSTGGNTDTQYF

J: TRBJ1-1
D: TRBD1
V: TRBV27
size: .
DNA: TGTGCCAGCAGTTCAGCCTGGACAGGGAAATTAGCTTTCTTT
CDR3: CASSSAWTGKLAFF

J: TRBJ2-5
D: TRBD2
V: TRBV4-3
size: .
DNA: TGCGCCAGCAGCCCCTCTGGGGGGGGTAAGCAAGAGACCCAGTACTTC
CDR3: CASSPSGGGKQETQYF

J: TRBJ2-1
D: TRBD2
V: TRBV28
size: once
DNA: TGTGCCAGCAGTTTTAGCGGGAGCTATGAGCAGTTCTTC
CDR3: CASSFSGSYEQFF

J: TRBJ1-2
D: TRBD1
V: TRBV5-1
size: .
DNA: TGCGCCAGCAGCTTGAGGGACAGGGACGGCTACACCTTC
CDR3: CASSLRDRDGYTF

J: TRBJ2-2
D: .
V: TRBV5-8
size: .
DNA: TGTGCCAGCAGCTTAGACACGAACACCGGGGAGCTGTTTTTT
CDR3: CASSLDTNTGELFF

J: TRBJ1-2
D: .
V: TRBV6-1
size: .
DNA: TGTGCCAGCAGTTACCCGGATGGCTACACCTTC
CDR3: CASSYPDGYTF

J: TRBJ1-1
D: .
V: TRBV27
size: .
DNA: TGTGCCAGCAGTTCCACTATGGGGAACACTGAAGCTTTCTTT
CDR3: CASSSTMGNTEAFF

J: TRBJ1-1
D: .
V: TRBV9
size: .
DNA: TGTGCCAGCAGCGTCAGGGCAGGCACTGAAGCTTTCTTT
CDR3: CASSVRAGTEAFF

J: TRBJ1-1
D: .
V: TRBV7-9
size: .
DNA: TGTGCCAGCAGCTCCCGACCCCGACAGGACAATCAAGCTTTCTTT
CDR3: CASSSRPRQDNQAFF

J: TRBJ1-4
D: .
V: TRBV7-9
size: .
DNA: TGTGCCAGCAGCTCCCCTACAGGGCAGCTTAATGAAAAACTGTTTTTT
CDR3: CASSSPTGQLNEKLFF

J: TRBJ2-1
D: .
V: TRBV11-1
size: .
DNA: TGTGCCAGCAGCTTAGGGGGGGGCCGGGGCTCCAATGAGCAGTTCTTC
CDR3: CASSLGGGRGSNEQFF

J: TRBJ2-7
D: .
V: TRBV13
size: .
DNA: TGTGCCAGCAGCTTCGACAGGACATCCTCCTACGAGCAGTACTTC
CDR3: CASSFDRTSSYEQYF

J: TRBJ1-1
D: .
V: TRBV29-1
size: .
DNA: TGCAGCGTCGCCAAGCTCAAGAACACTGAAGCTTTCTTT
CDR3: CSVAKLKNTEAFF

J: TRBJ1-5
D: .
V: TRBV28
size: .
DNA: TGTGCCAGCAGCCTACCCTCCGGGGTTCAGCCCCAGCATTTT
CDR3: CASSLPSGVQPQHF

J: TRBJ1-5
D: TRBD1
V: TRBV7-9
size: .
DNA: TGTGCCAGCAGCCGGGACAGGCTAGGAGTTGGGCAGCCCCAGCATTTT
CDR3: CASSRDRLGVGQPQHF

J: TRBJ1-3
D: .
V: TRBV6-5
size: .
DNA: TGTGCCAGCAGAAAAGCAGGGTCTGGAAACACCATATATTTT
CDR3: CASRKAGSGNTIYF

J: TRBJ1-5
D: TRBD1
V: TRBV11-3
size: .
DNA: TGTGCCAGCAGCACGGGACAGGGGGTTTATAGCAATCAGCCCCAGCATTTT
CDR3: CASSTGQGVYSNQPQHF

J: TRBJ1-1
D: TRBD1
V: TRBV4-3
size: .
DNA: TGCGCCAGCAGCCAATCGGGACAGTGGAACACTGAAGCTTTCTTT
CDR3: CASSQSGQWNTEAFF

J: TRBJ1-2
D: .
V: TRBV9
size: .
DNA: TGTGCCAGCAGCCCTCGACAGGTCCCGCTATCCTATGGCTACACCTTC
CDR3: CASSPRQVPLSYGYTF

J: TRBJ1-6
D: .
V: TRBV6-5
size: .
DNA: TGTGCCAGCAGTTACTCAGGGGGGGCTGGTAATTCACCCCTCCACTTT
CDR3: CASSYSGGAGNSPLHF

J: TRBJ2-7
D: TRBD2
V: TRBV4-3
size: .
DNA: TGCGCCAGCAGCCGGGGTGGGGGGGTGTCGTCCTACGAGCAGTACTTC
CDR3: CASSRGGGVSSYEQYF

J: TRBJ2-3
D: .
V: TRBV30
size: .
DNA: TGTGCCTGGAGTACGACAGCCCCAGATACGCAGTATTTT
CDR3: CAWSTTAPDTQYF

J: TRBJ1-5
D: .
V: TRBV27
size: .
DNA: TGTGCCAGCAGCTCCCCGGGGAGCAATCAGCCCCAGCATTTT
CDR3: CASSSPGSNQPQHF

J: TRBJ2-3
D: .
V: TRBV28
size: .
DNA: TGTGCCAGCAGTCGACAGGTCGGGGGGACAGATACGCAGTATTTT
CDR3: CASSRQVGGTDTQYF

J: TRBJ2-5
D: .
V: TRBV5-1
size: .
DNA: TGCGCCAGCAGCTTTGACCCAGCGGAGACCCAGTACTTC
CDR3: CASSFDPAETQYF

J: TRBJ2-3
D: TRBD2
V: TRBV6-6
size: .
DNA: TGTGCCAGCACCAGCGGGGGGCACACAGATACGCAGTATTTT
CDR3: CASTSGGHTDTQYF

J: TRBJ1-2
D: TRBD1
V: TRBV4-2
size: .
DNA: TGTGCCAGCAGCCAAGCTACCCAGGGACAGAGAAATGGCTACACCTTC
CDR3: CASSQATQGQRNGYTF

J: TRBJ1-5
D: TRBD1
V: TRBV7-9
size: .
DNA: TGTGCCAGCAGCTTGGACAGGGGTAATCAGCCCCAGCATTTT
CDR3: CASSLDRGNQPQHF

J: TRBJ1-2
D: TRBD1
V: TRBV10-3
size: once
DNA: TGTGCCATCAGTGCAAGGACAGGGCTCTATGGCTACACCTTC
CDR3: CAISARTGLYGYTF

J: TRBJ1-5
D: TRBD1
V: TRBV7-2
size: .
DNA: TGTGCCAGCAGCCGGGACAGGGTAGATCAGCCCCAGCATTTT
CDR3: CASSRDRVDQPQHF

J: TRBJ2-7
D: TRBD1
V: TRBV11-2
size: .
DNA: TGTGCCAGCAGCGCCTTGGGGACAGGCTTGTACGAGCAGTACTTC
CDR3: CASSALGTGLYEQYF

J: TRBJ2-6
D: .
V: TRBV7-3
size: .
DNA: TGTGCCAGCAGCTTAACGAGCTCTGGGGCCAACGTCCTGACTTTC
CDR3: CASSLTSSGANVLTF

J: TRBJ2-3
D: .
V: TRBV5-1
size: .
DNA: TGCGCCAGCAGCTTGATTTCGGCGAGGGGCACAGATACGCAGTATTTT
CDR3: CASSLISARGTDTQYF

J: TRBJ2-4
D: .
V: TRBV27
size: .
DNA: TGTGCCAGCAGTTTATCGGAGGGGGCGGACATTCAGTACTTC
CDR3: CASSLSEGADIQYF

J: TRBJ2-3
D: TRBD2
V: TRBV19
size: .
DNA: TGTGCCAGTAGTATCCTAGCGGGCCTCACAGATACGCAGTATTTT
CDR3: CASSILAGLTDTQYF

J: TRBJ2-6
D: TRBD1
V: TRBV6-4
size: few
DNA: TGTGCCAGCAGTCCGGACAGGGCTTCTGGGGCCAACGTCCTGACTTTC
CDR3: CASSPDRASGANVLTF